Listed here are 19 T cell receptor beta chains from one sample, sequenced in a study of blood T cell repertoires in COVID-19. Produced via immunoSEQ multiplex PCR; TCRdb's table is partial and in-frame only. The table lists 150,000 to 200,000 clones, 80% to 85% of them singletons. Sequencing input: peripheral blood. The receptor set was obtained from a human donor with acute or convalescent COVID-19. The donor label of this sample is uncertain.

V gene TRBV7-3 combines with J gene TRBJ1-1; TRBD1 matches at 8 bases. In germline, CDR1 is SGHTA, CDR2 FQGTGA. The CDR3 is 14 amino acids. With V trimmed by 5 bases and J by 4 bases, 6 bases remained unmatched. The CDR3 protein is CASSTTRGPTEAFF. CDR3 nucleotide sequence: TGTGCCAGCAGCACAACCAGGGGGCCCACTGAAGCTTTCTTT.

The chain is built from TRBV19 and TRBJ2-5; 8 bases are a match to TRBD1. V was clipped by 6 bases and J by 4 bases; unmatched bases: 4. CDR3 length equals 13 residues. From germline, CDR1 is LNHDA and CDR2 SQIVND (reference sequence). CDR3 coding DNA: TGTGCCAGTAGAGGACAGGGAACAGAGACCCAGTACTTC. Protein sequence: CASRGQGTETQYF.

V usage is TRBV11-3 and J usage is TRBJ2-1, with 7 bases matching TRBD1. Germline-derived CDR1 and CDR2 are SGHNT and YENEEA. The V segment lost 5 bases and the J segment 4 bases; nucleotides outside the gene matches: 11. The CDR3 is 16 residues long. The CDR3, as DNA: TGTGCCAGCAGCCCGGGACAGCCCATGTTATACAATGAGCAGTTCTTC. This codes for CASSPGQPMLYNEQFF.

The CDR3 loop is CASSPQGGDYGYTF. The CDR3 nucleotides are TGTGCCAGCTCACCACAGGGGGGGGACTATGGCTACACCTTC. J is TRBJ1-2 and V is TRBV18, with D possibly matching TRBD1 (6 bases). Germline CDR1 and CDR2: KGHSH and LQKENI. V was cut by 1 base and J by 3 bases, with 9 bases left in between. The CDR3 is 14 residues long.

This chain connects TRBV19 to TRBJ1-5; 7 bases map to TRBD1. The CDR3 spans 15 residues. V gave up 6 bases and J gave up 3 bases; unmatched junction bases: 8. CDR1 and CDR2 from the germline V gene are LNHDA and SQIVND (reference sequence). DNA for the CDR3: TGTGCCAGTAGCAAAGGGACAGAGTACAATCAGCCCCAGCATTTT. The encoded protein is CASSKGTEYNQPQHF. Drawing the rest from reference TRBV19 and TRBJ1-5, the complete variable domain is DGGITQSPKYLFRKEGQNVTLSCEQNLNHDAMYWYRQDPGQGLRLIYYSQIVNDFQKGDIAEGYSVSREKKESFPLTVTSAQKNPTAFYLCASSKGTEYNQPQHFGDGTRLSIL.

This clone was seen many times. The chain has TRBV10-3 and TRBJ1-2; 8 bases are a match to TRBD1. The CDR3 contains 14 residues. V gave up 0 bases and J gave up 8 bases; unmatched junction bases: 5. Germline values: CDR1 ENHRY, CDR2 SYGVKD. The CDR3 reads CAISESRDRIGYTF. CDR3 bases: TGTGCCATCAGTGAGTCACGGGACAGGATCGGCTACACCTTC.

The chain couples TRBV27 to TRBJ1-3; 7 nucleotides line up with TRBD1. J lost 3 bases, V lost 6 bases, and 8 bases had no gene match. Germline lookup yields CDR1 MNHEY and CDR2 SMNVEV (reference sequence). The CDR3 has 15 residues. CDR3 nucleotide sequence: TGTGCCAGCAGGCCCGGGACAGCTGTTGGAAACACCATATATTTT. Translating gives CASRPGTAVGNTIYF.

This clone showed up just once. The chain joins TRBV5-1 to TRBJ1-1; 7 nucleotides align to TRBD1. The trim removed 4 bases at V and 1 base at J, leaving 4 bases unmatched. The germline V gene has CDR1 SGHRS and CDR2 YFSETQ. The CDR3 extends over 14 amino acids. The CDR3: CASSLNRGNTEAFF. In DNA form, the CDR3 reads TGCGCCAGCAGCCTAAACAGGGGGAACACTGAAGCTTTCTTT.

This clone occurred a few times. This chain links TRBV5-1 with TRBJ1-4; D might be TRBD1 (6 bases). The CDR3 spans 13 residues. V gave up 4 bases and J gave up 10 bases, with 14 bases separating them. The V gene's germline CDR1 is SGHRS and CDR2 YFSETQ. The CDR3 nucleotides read TGCGCCAGCAGCCCCAGGGGTATAACAAAACTGTTTTTT. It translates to CASSPRGITKLFF.

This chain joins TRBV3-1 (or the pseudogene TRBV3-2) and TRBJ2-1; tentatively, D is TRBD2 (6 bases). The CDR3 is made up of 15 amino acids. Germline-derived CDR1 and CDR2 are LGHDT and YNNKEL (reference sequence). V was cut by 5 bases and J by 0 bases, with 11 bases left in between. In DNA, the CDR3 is TGTGCCAGCAGCGAAGGGGACTTCTCCTACAATGAGCAGTTCTTC. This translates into CASSEGDFSYNEQFF.

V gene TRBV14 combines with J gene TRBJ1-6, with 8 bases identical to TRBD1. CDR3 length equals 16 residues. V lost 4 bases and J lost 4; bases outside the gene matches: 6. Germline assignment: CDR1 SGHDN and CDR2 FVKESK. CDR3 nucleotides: TGTGCCAGCAGCCTGTCCGGGACAGGTTATAATTCACCCCTCCACTTT. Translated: CASSLSGTGYNSPLHF.

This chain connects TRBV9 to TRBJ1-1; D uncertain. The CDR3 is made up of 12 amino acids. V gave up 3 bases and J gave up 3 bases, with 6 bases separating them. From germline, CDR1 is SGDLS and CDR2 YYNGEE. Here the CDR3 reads CASSAGHTEAFF. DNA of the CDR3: TGTGCCAGCAGCGCCGGTCACACTGAAGCTTTCTTT.

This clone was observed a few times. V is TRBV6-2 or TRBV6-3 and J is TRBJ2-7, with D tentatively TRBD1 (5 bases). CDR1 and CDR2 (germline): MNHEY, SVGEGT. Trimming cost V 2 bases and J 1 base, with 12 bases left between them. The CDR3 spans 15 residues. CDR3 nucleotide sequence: TGTGCCAGCAGTTACGGCAGGGCGGAATCCTACGAGCAGTACTTC. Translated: CASSYGRAESYEQYF.

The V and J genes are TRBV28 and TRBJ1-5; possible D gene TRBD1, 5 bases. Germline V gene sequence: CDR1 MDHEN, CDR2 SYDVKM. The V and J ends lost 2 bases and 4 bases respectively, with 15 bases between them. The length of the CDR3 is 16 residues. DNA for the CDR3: TGTGCCAGCAGTTTAGGGTTGGCAGGGAAGAATCAGCCCCAGCATTTT. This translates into CASSLGLAGKNQPQHF.

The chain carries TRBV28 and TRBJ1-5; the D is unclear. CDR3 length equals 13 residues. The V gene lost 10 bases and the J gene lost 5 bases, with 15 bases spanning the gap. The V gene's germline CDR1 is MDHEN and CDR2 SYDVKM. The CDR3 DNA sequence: TGTGCCACCCGAGGGAGTTTGGATCAGCCCCAGCATTTT. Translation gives CATRGSLDQPQHF. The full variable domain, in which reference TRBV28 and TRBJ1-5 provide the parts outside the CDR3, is DVKVTQSSRYLVKRTGEKVFLECVQDMDHENMFWYRQDPGLGLRLIYFSYDVKMKEKGDIPEGYSVSREKKERFSLILESASTNQTSMYLCATRGSLDQPQHFGDGTRLSIL.

CDR3 nucleotide sequence: TGTGCCAGCAGAGGACAGGGAAACTATGGCTACACCTTC. It specifies CASRGQGNYGYTF. The genes are TRBV6-6 and TRBJ1-2, with 8 bases identical to TRBD1. Germline loops: CDR1 MNHNY, CDR2 SVGAGI (reference sequence). The J segment lost 2 bases and the V segment lost 6 bases, leaving 2 bases of the junction unmatched. CDR3 length equals 13 residues.

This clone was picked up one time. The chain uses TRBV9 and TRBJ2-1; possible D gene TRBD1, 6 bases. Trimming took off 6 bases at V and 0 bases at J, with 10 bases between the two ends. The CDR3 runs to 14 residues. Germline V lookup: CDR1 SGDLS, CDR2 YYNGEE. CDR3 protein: CASNRVSSYNEQFF. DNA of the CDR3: TGTGCCAGCAACAGGGTCAGCTCCTACAATGAGCAGTTCTTC.

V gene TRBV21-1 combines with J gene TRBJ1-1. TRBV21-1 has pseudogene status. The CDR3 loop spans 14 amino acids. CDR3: CASSKVDMNTEAFF. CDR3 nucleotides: TGTGCCAGCAGCAAAGTAGATATGAACACTGAAGCTTTCTTT.

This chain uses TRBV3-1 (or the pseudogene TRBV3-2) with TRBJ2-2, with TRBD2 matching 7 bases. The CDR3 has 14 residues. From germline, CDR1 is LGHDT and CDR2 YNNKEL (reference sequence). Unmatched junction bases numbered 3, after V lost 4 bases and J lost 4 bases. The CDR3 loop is CASSPAGVTGELFF. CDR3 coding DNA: TGTGCCAGCAGCCCGGCGGGAGTCACCGGGGAGCTGTTTTTT.